The text below deals with one T cell receptor beta chain. This CDR3 comprises 12 residues. V gave up 3 bases and J gave up 6 bases, with 11 bases separating them. Germline values: CDR1 SQVTM, CDR2 ANQGSEA. TCRdb passed the PCR reads through MiXCR, listing each CDR3 protein once. Here the sample spans 89,000 or so distinct CDR3 sequences, about half being singletons. This sample stems from a study of CDR3 diversity in severe acne. The gene calls are TRBV29-1 and TRBJ1-2; a possible D gene is TRBD1 (5 bases). The sequencing input was blood. This TCR came from a male donor in good health, serving as a control. The CDR3 DNA follows: TGCAGCGTTGACACTGGGGCGGATGGCTACACCTTC. Residues: CSVDTGADGYTF.